This TCR beta chain was identified during a study of blood T cells in healthy people across ages. Whole-study results and caveats: Significant beta diversity loss was already apparent by age around 36, declining roughly linearly.

Points on this clonotype: Its antigen remains unknown.

With 3 bases removed from V and 3 bases from J, the gap between germline ends came to 12 bases. Germline CDR1 and CDR2: SGHAT and FQDESV (reference sequence). The CDR3 runs to 15 residues. Next came a second PCR, run for about 6 to 11 cycles, which used a sample-barcoded 5' primer along with a J-beta primer mix. Per-sample output comprised a minimum of 3 million paired-end reads containing CDR3. Using its own MiXCR run on the 5' RACE reads, TCRdb lists one record per CDR3 protein. The table has 380,000 or so distinct CDR3 sequences, 52% seen once. The gene calls are TRBV11-1 and TRBJ1-3, with D unresolved. This sequence originates from a man in his sixties in good health. Sequenced material: blood. In DNA form, the CDR3 reads TGTGCCAGCAGCTTCGGCGGGTCTAGTGGAAACACCATATATTTT. It specifies CASSFGGSSGNTIYF.